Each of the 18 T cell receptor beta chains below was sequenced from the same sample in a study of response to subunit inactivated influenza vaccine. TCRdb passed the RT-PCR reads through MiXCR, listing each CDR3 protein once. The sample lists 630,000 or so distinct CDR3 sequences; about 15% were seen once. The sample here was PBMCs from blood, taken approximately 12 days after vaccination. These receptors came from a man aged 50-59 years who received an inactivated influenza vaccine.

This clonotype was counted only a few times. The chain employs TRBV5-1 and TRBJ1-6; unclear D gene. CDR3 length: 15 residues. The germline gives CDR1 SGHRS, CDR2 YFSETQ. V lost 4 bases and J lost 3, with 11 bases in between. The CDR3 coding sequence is TGCGCCAGCAGCCGAGACGGTTTCTATAATTCACCCCTCCACTTT. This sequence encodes CASSRDGFYNSPLHF.

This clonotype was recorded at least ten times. The CDR3 DNA sequence: TGTGCCAGCAGCAAAACAGGGTTGGGAACAGATACGCAGTATTTT. Translation: CASSKTGLGTDTQYF. J is TRBJ2-3 and V is TRBV12-3 or TRBV12-4; weak D call: TRBD1 (6 bases). The CDR3 sequence is 15 residues long. With 6 bases removed from V and 3 bases from J, the gap between germline ends came to 16 bases.

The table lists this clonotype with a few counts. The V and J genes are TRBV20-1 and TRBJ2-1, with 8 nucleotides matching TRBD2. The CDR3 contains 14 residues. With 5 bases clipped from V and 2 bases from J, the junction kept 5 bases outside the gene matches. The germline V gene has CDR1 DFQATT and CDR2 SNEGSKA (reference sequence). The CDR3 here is CSAPISGTYNEQFF. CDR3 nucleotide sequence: TGCAGTGCTCCGATTAGCGGGACCTACAATGAGCAGTTCTTC.

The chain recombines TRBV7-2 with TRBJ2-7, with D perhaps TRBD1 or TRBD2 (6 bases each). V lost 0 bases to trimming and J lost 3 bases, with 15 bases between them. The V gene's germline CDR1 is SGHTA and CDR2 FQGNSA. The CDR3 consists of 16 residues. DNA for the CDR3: TGTGCCAGCAGCTTAGCCGGGGGCAGGGTTAACTACGAGCAGTACTTC. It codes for CASSLAGGRVNYEQYF.

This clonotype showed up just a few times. The CDR3 here is CASSLGGRTKHRTDTQYF. CDR3 coding DNA: TGTGCCAGCAGCTTAGGGGGGCGGACCAAACACCGCACAGATACGCAGTATTTT. V and J are TRBV7-6 and TRBJ2-3, with a possible D match to TRBD1 (6 bases). The CDR3 length is 18 residues. Germline values: CDR1 SGHVS, CDR2 FNYEAQ. Trimming stripped 1 base from V and 1 base from J, with 18 bases between.

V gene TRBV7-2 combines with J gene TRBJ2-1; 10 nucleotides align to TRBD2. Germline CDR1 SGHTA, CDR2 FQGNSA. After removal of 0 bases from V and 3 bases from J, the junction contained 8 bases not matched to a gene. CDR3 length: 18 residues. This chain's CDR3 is CASSLAASSGSFYNEQFF. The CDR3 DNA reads TGTGCCAGCAGCTTAGCTGCCTCTAGCGGGAGTTTCTACAATGAGCAGTTCTTC.

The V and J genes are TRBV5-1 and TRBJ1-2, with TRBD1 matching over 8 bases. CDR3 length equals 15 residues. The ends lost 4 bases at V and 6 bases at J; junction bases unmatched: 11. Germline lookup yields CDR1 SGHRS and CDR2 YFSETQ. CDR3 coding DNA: TGCGCCAGCAGCGCTAGTGGAGGACAGGGAAATGGCTACACCTTC. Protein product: CASSASGGQGNGYTF.

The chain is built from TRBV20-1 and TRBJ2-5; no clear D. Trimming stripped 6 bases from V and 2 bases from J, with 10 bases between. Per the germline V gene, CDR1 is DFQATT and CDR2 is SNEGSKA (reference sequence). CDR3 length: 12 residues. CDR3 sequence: CSAILVQETQYF. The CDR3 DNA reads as TGCAGTGCGATTCTAGTGCAAGAGACCCAGTACTTC.

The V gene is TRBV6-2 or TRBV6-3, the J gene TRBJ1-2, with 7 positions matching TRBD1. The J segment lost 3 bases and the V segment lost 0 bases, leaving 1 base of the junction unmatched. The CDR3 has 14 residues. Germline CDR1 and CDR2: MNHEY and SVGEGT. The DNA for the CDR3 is TGTGCCAGCAGTTACTCGACAGGGCACTATGGCTACACCTTC. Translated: CASSYSTGHYGYTF.

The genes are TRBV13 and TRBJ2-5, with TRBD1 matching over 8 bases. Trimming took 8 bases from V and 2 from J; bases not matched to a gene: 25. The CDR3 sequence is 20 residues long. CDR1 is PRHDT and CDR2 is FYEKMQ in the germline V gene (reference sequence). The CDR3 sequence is CASGSRDRFPQQPLQETQYF. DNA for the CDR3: TGTGCCAGCGGCAGCCGGGACAGGTTCCCCCAACAACCTCTTCAAGAGACCCAGTACTTC.

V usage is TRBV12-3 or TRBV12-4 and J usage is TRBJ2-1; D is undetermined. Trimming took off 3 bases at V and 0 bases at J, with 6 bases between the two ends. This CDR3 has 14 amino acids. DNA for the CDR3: TGTGCCAGCAGTTTGACCGTCTCCTACAATGAGCAGTTCTTC. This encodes CASSLTVSYNEQFF.

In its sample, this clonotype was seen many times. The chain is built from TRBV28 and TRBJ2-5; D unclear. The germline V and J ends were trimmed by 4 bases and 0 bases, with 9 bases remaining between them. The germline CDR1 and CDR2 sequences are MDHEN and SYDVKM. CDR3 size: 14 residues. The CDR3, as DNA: TGTGCCAGCAGTTCCCCTCATTACCAAGAGACCCAGTACTTC. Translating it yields CASSSPHYQETQYF.

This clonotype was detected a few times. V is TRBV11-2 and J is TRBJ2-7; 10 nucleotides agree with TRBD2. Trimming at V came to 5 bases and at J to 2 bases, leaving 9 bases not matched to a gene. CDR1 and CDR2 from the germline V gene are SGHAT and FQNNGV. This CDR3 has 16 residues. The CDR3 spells CASSRGGTSVPYEQYF. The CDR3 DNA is TGTGCCAGCAGCCGCGGTGGGACTAGCGTCCCCTACGAGCAGTACTTC.

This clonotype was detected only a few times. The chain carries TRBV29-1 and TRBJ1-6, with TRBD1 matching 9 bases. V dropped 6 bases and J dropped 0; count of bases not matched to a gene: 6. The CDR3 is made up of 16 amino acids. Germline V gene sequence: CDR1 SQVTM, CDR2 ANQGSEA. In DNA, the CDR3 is TGCAGCGTGCGGGACAGGGCCGACTCCTATAATTCACCCCTCCACTTT. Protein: CSVRDRADSYNSPLHF.

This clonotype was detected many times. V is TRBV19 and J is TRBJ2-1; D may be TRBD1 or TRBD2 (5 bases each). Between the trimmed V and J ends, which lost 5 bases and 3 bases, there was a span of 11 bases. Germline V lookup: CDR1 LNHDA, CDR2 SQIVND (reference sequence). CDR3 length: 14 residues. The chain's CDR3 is CASSGLDSYNEQFF. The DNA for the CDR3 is TGTGCCAGTAGTGGACTCGACAGCTACAATGAGCAGTTCTTC.

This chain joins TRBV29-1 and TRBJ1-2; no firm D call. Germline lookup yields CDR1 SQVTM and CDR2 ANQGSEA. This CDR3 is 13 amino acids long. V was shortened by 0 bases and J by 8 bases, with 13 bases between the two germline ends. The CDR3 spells CSVEDRSSHGYTF. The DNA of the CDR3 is TGCAGCGTTGAAGATCGTTCCAGCCACGGCTACACCTTC.

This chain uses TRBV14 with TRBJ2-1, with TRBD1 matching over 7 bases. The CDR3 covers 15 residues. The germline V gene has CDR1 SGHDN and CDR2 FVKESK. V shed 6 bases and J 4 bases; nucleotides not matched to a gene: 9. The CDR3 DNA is TGTGCCAGCAGGAAGAAGGGGGCTCTGTACAATGAGCAGTTCTTC. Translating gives CASRKKGALYNEQFF.

In nucleotides, the CDR3 is TGTGCCAGCAGCCCACTAGAGGTGATCGATACGCAGTATTTT. This gives the protein CASSPLEVIDTQYF. The chain employs TRBV12-3 or TRBV12-4 and TRBJ2-3, with D possibly being TRBD2 (5 bases). CDR3 length: 14 residues. V lost 6 bases and J lost 6, with 16 bases in between.